Listed below are T cell receptor beta chains from one sample, sequenced in a study of T cells expressing NK-cell markers. From its re-call of the 5' RACE reads, TCRdb lists each CDR3 protein once, without DNA. This listing includes 500,000 to 700,000 distinct CDR3 sequences. Sequences were obtained from blood T cells: a sorted CD56 or NKG2C T cell subset, CD4+ or CD8+ T cells, or bulk PBMC T cells (not recorded which). These receptors were collected from a man younger than 35 in good health. CDR3s include the opening cysteine and the closing phenylalanine or tryptophan.

j_call | v_call | cdr3_length | cdr3_aa
TRBJ2-5 | TRBV6-5 | 16 | CASSSSPGQGRETQYF
TRBJ2-6 | TRBV7-9 | 16 | CASSLPSGVGANVLTF
TRBJ2-1 | TRBV27 | 13 | CASSGGLAGLEFF
TRBJ2-5 | TRBV2 | 17 | CASSEALQGYQGGTQYF
TRBJ2-4 | TRBV11-2 | 18 | CASSRKGPPFLAKNIQYF
TRBJ1-6 | TRBV27 | 14 | CASSFGSYNSPLHF
TRBJ2-1 | TRBV12-3/TRBV12-4 | 16 | CASTLPPGQGLNEQFF
TRBJ2-1 | TRBV11-1 | 18 | CASRSIGSGTSGYNEQFF
TRBJ2-3 | TRBV4-1 | 16 | CASSQDGGSSTDTQYF
TRBJ2-1 | TRBV20-1 | 13 | CSASLASYNEQFF
TRBJ2-3 | TRBV29-1 | 13 | CSVRGGATDTQYF
TRBJ2-3 | TRBV7-3 | 16 | CASSLNPVGPADTQYF
TRBJ2-5 | TRBV6-2/TRBV6-3 | 13 | CASSYPTGGTQYF
TRBJ1-3 | TRBV20-1 | 13 | CSAGGAVGNTIYF
TRBJ2-1 | TRBV5-1 | 15 | CASSNRDRGGNEQFF
TRBJ2-3 | TRBV28 | 15 | CASSSRGQGANTQYF
TRBJ2-1 | TRBV3-1 | 15 | CASSRRLAGNNEQFF
TRBJ1-5 | TRBV7-6 | 16 | CASSPGQGGSNQPQHF